This T cell receptor (beta chain) is from a study of T cells after yellow fever vaccination. V was pared by 5 bases and J by 0 bases, with 21 bases between. The CDR3 runs 18 residues. Germline lookup yields CDR1 SGHAT and CDR2 FQNNGV. One entry per CDR3 protein, called by TCRdb with MiXCR from the 5' RACE reads. The sample lists around 350,000 distinct CDR3 sequences; 11% were seen once. The chain carries TRBV11-2 and TRBJ2-3; the D gene is possibly TRBD2 (5 bases). Sample: PBMCs, taken on the day of the first yellow fever vaccination. This clonotype was sampled from a man between 18 and 29 years old who received the YFV17D yellow fever vaccine. Here the CDR3 DNA reads TGTGCCAGCAGCCTCGTGACCACGCCAGCGGAGAGCACAGATACGCAGTATTTT. Protein sequence: CASSLVTTPAESTDTQYF.